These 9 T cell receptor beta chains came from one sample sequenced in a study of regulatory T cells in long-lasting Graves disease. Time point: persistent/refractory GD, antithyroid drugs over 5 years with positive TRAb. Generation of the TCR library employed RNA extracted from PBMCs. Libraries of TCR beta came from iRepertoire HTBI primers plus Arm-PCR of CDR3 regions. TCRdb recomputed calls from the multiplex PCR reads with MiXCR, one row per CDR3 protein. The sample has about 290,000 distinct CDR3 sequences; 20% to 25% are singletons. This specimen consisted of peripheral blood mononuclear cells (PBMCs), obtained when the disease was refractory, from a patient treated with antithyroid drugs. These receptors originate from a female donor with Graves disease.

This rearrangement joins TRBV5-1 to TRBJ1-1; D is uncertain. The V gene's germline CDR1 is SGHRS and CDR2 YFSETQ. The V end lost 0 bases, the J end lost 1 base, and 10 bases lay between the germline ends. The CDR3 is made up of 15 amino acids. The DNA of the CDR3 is TGCGCCAGCAGCTTGGGGGTGTCCGAGAACACTGAAGCTTTCTTT. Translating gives CASSLGVSENTEAFF.

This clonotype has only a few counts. The CDR3 region is CASSDPTTSYEQYF. The CDR3 DNA follows: TGCGCCAGCAGCGACCCGACTACCTCCTACGAGCAGTACTTC. The gene calls are TRBV5-1 and TRBJ2-7; the D gene is possibly TRBD2 (5 bases). Germline V gene data show CDR1 as SGHRS and CDR2 as YFSETQ. The V gene lost 4 bases and the J gene lost 0 bases, with 11 bases spanning the gap. The CDR3 has 14 residues.

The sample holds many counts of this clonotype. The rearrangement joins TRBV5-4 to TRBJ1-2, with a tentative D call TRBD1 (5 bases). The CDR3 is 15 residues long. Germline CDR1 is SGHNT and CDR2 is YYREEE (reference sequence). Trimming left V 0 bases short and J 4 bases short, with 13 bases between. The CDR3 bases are TGTGCCAGCAGCTTGGCGTACCAGGGTCCCTATGGCTACACCTTC. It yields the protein CASSLAYQGPYGYTF.

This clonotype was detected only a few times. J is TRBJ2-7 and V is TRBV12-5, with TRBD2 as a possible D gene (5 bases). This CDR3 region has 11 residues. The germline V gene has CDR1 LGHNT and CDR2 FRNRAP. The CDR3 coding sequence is TGTGCGCAGGACCGAGGGAACGAGCAGTACTTC. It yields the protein CAQDRGNEQYF.

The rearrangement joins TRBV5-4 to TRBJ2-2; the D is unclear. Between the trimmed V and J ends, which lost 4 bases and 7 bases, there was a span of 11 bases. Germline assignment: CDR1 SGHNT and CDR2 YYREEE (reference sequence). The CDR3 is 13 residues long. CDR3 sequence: CASSPKGVGELFF. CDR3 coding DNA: TGTGCCAGCAGCCCGAAGGGTGTCGGGGAGCTGTTTTTT. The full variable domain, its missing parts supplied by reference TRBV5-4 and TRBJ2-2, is ETGVTQSPTHLIKTRGQQVTLRCSSQSGHNTVSWYQQALGQGPQFIFQYYREEENGRGNFPPRFSGLQFPNYSSELNVNALELDDSALYLCASSPKGVGELFFGEGSRLTVL.

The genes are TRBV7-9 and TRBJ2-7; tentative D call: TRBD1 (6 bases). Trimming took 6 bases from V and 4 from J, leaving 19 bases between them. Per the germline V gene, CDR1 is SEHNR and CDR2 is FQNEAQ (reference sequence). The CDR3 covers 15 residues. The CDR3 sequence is CASSHTGSPGYEQYF. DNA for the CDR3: TGTGCCAGCAGTCATACAGGGTCCCCCGGGTACGAGCAGTACTTC.

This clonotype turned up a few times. The CDR3 region has the DNA TGTGCCAGCAGTCAACAGGGTCCGGAGACCCAGTACTTC. Residues: CASSQQGPETQYF. The chain is built from TRBV12-3 or TRBV12-4 and TRBJ2-5; maybe TRBD1 (6 bases). The CDR3 runs to 13 residues. The V and J ends lost 5 bases and 5 bases respectively, with 12 bases between them.

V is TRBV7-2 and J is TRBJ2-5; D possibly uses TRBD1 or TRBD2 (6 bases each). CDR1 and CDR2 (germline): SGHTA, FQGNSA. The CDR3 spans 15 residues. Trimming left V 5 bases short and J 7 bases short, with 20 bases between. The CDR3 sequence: CASSLLRDTGGTQYF. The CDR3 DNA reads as TGTGCCAGCAGCCTACTCCGGGACACCGGGGGGACCCAGTACTTC.

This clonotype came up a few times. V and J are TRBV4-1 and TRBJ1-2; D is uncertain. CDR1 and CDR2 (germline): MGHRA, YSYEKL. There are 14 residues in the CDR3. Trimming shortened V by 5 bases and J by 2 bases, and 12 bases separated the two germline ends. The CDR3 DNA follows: TGCGCCAGCAGCGAATCTTCAGAGAACTATGGCTACACCTTC. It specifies CASSESSENYGYTF.